This T cell receptor (beta chain) was profiled in a study of memory CD4+ T cells and cytomegalovirus serostatus. Points from the study as a whole: Suggested: most of the CMV-linked TCR signature lies in CD4+ memory cells.

The data were produced by immunoSEQ multiplex PCR, yet TCRdb's version contains in-frame clones alone and is incomplete. The table includes tens of thousands of clones, 60% to 80% detected once. The CDR3 has 15 residues. V was cut by 2 bases and J by 3 bases, with 14 bases left in between. Germline values: CDR1 GTSNPN, CDR2 SVGIG (reference sequence). In the case of this clone: Its cognate antigen is unknown.

The sort gate was single viable CD3+CD4+CD8-CD45RO+ cells for memory CD4+ T cells. CD4+ T cells were isolated by positive magnetic selection. The source material was memory CD4+ T cells from blood. The receptor's source is an adult in good health and CMV-seronegative. J is TRBJ1-5 and V is TRBV30; maybe TRBD1 (6 bases). CDR3 residues: CAWSLGAGANQPQHF. The CDR3 DNA sequence: TGTGCCTGGAGTCTAGGGGCAGGGGCCAATCAGCCCCAGCATTTT.